This T cell receptor (beta chain) comes out of a study of neurological immune-mediated disorders. Study-wide results and caveats: HTLV-1-associated myelopathy had the most TCR clonal expansion, and multiple sclerosis had the least, less than healthy controls.

In its sample, this clonotype was seen many times. Antigen unknown. Germline trimming cut 4 bases from V and 5 bases from J; bases unmatched to any gene: 3. This CDR3 is built from 13 residues. Germline CDR1 SGHRS, CDR2 YFSETQ. Each TCR transcript was tagged with a 10-nucleotide random UMI during 5'RACE. TCRdb re-called the 5' RACE reads with MiXCR, one entry per CDR3 protein. The sample includes roughly 76,000 distinct CDR3 sequences, around 14% seen only once; the top ten take about 7%. The sample taken for sequencing was PBMCs. The sequence was collected from a woman aged 45-59 years in good health. The V gene is TRBV5-1, the J gene TRBJ2-1; 7 bases agree with TRBD1. This chain's CDR3 is CASSRGQNNEQFF. Written as DNA, the CDR3 is TGCGCCAGCAGCAGGGGACAGAACAATGAGCAGTTCTTC.